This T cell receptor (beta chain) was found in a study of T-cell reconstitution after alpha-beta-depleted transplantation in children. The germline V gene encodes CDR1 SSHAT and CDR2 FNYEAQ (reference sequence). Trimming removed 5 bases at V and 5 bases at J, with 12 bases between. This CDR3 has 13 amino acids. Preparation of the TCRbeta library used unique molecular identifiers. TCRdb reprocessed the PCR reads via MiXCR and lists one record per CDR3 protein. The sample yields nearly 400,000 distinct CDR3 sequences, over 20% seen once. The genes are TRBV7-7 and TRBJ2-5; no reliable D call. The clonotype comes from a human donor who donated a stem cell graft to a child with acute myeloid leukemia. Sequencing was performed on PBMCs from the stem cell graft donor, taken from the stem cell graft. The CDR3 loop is CASSQGRSETQYF. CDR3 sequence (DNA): TGTGCCAGCAGCCAAGGAAGGAGTGAGACCCAGTACTTC.